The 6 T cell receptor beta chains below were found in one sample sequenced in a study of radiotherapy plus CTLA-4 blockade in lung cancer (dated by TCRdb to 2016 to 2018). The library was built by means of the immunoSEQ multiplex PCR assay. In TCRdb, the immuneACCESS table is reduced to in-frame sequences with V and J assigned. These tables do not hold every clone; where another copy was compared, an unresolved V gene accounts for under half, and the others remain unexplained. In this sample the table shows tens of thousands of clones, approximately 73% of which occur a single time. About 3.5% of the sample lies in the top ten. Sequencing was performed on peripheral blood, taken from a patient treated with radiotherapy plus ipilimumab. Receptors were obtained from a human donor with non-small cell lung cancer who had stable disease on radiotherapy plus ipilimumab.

CDR3 DNA: TGTGCCATCAGTCAGGACAGGGTTGGTCAGCCCCAGCATTTT. Translating gives CAISQDRVGQPQHF. This chain uses TRBV10-3 with TRBJ1-5; 8 bases map to TRBD1. The length of the CDR3 is 14 residues. The germline V gene has CDR1 ENHRY and CDR2 SYGVKD. Germline trimming cut 5 bases from V and 6 bases from J; bases unmatched to any gene: 6.

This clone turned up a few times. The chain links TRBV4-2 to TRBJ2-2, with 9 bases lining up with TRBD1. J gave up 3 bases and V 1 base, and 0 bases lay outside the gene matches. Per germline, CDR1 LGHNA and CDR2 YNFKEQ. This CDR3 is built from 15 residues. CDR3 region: CASSQGDRDTGELFF. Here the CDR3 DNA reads TGTGCCAGCAGCCAAGGGGACAGGGACACCGGGGAGCTGTTTTTT.

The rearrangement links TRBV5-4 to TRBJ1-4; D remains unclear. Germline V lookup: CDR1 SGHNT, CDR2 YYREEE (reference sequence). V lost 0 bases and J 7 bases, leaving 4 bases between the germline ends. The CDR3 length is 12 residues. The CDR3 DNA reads TGTGCCAGCAGCTTGGTGGGTGAAAAACTGTTTTTT. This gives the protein CASSLVGEKLFF.

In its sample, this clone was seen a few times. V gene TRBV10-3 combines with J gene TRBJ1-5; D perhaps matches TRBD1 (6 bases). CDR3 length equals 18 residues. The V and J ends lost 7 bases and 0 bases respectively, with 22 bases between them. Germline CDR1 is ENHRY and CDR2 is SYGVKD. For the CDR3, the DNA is TGTGCCATCAAATATTCCGACAGGAGGCAATATAGCAATCAGCCCCAGCATTTT. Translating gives CAIKYSDRRQYSNQPQHF.

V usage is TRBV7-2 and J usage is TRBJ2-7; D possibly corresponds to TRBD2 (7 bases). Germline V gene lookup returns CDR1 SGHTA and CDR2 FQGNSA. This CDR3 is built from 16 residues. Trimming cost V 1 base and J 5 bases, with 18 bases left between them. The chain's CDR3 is CASSLVGAGVGNEQYF. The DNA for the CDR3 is TGTGCCAGCAGCTTAGTGGGGGCGGGAGTCGGCAACGAGCAGTACTTC.

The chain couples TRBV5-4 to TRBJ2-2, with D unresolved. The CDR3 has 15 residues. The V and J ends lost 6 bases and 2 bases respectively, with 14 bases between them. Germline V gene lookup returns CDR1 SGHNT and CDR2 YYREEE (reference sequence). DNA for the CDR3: TGTGCCAGCAACCTTAATCAAGGAAACACCGGGGAGCTGTTTTTT. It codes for CASNLNQGNTGELFF.